This T cell receptor beta chain originates from a study of tumor and adjacent non-tumor tissue in lung cancer. Study in general: Stage I to III disease affected approximately 11 men and about five women aged about 31 to 85.

Germline V gene sequence: CDR1 MNHEY, CDR2 SVGAGI. The CDR3 contains 13 residues. Of note for this clonotype: This could be a read error, since a much larger clone is one nucleotide away.

No cell sorting was done before RNA was extracted from the tissue. Donors were chemotherapy-naive, newly diagnosed lung cancer surgical patients in China, August–late 2014. The library came from three nested PCR rounds adapted from ARM-PCR protocols. Each CDR3 protein is one row after TCRdb ran MiXCR on the multiplex PCR reads. The profile covers over 130,000 distinct CDR3 sequences, with around 61% appearing a single time and 15% to 20% taken by the ten largest. Sequenced: lung tumor tissue. The sequence derives from a man between 60 and 75 years old with small cell lung cancer. The V gene is TRBV6-5, the J gene TRBJ2-3, with no clear D. In DNA, the CDR3 is TGTGCCAGCAGTGCAAGGTTGGCAGATATGCAGTATTTT. Translation gives CASSARLADMQYF.